This T cell receptor beta chain was sequenced for a study of blood T cell repertoires in COVID-19. The method was immunoSEQ multiplex PCR; TCRdb's version includes in-frame clones alone and lacks a portion of them. The sample shows some 210,000 clones, 80% to 95% of them seen only once. Per the germline V gene, CDR1 is LGHNT and CDR2 is FRNRAP. V shed 5 bases, J shed 2 bases, and the junction held 10 bases outside the gene matches. CDR3 length: 16 amino acids. The source of this sequence is a man in his 60s with COVID-19, enrolled during active disease. Sequencing was performed on peripheral blood. This chain connects TRBV12-5 to TRBJ1-1; 8 nucleotides agree with TRBD1. The CDR3 loop reads CASGQTLDRGNTEAFF. The CDR3 DNA reads as TGTGCTAGTGGTCAAACCCTCGACAGGGGAAACACTGAAGCTTTCTTT.